Shown below are 23 T cell receptor beta chains from a single sample sequenced in a study of T cell responses to AZD1222 COVID-19 vaccine. Profiled with immunoSEQ multiplex PCR; TCRdb holds only in-frame clones, not every one. Of about 100,000 clones listed, approximately 87% were seen once; the top ten hold approximately 2.8%. The sample consisted of peripheral blood, taken on day 0 of AZD1222 vaccination. These receptors all come from an adult in good health.

The chain joins TRBV19 to TRBJ1-2; TRBD1 agrees at 10 bases. The V segment lost 5 bases and the J segment 5 bases; nucleotides outside the gene matches: 8. This CDR3 contains 15 residues. The germline V gene has CDR1 LNHDA and CDR2 SQIVND (reference sequence). The CDR3 loop is CASSVSGTGVYGYTF. The CDR3 region has the DNA TGTGCCAGTAGTGTCTCCGGGACAGGGGTTTATGGCTACACCTTC.

The V call is TRBV30, the J call TRBJ2-2, with 7 nucleotides matching TRBD2. The V gene end was trimmed by 2 bases and the J gene end by 5 bases; junction bases not matched to a gene: 8. The CDR3 length is 15 residues. The germline V gene has CDR1 GTSNPN and CDR2 SVGIG (reference sequence). CDR3 nucleotide sequence: TGTGCCTGGAGTCGAGGGAGGGATGGGACCGGGGAGCTGTTTTTT. It yields the protein CAWSRGRDGTGELFF.

The chain employs TRBV30 and TRBJ1-3; 9 nucleotides line up with TRBD1. The J segment lost 0 bases and the V segment lost 4 bases, leaving 7 bases of the junction unmatched. The CDR3 contains 16 residues. The germline V gene encodes CDR1 GTSNPN and CDR2 SVGIG (reference sequence). The DNA for the CDR3 is TGTGCCTGGAAAGTGACAGGGGGTTTCTCTGGAAACACCATATATTTT. Amino acid sequence: CAWKVTGGFSGNTIYF.

The J gene is TRBJ1-3, the V gene TRBV6-5; D gene ambiguous. V was pared by 2 bases and J by 4 bases, with 12 bases between. Germline V gene data show CDR1 as MNHEY and CDR2 as SVGAGI. This CDR3 is built from 15 residues. This CDR3 reads CASSYDTARGNTIYF. The CDR3 DNA sequence: TGTGCCAGCAGTTACGACACTGCTAGGGGAAACACCATATATTTT.

The chain couples TRBV4-1 to TRBJ2-5; possible D gene TRBD1, 6 bases. Germline loops: CDR1 MGHRA, CDR2 YSYEKL. Trimming took 1 base from V and 13 from J, leaving 22 bases between them. CDR3 length: 15 residues. CDR3 loop: CASSQVFLSRGRLYF. CDR3 nucleotides: TGCGCCAGCAGCCAAGTATTCCTATCCAGGGGTCGACTGTACTTC.

The J gene is TRBJ2-6, the V gene TRBV28; TRBD1 matches at 7 bases. Germline V gene data show CDR1 as MDHEN and CDR2 as SYDVKM. The CDR3 extends over 18 amino acids. V shed 4 bases, J shed 1 base, and the junction held 10 bases outside the gene matches. CDR3 loop: CASSSATGKQSGANVLTF. The CDR3 nucleotides read TGTGCCAGCAGTTCAGCGACAGGGAAACAATCTGGGGCCAACGTCCTGACTTTC.

CDR3 in amino acids: CASSLGTGGITPLHF. CDR3 nucleotide sequence: TGTGCCAGCAGCTTAGGGACAGGGGGCATTACACCCCTCCACTTT. The chain recombines TRBV7-2 with TRBJ1-6; 11 bases fit TRBD1. The trim removed 1 base at V and 11 bases at J, leaving 4 bases unmatched. Germline V CDR1 and CDR2: SGHTA, FQGNSA. The CDR3 totals 15 residues.

This chain links TRBV28 with TRBJ2-7; D tentatively reads TRBD1 or TRBD2 (5 bases each). Trimming removed 5 bases from V and 3 bases from J, with 17 bases in between. Germline-derived CDR1 and CDR2 are MDHEN and SYDVKM. CDR3 length: 15 residues. CDR3 nucleotides: TGTGCCAGCAGTATCCTTGGGGACGGCAACTACGAGCAGTACTTC. Protein: CASSILGDGNYEQYF.

This chain connects TRBV4-1 to TRBJ1-4; 7 nucleotides agree with TRBD1. This CDR3 is 14 amino acids long. CDR1 is MGHRA, CDR2 YSYEKL, per germline. J was trimmed by 8 bases and V by 4 bases; bases with no gene match: 7. The CDR3 sequence is CASSPGQSYEKLFF. CDR3 DNA: TGCGCCAGCAGCCCGGGACAGAGTTACGAAAAACTGTTTTTT.

The genes are TRBV24-1 and TRBJ2-1, with 11 bases aligning to TRBD1. The length of the CDR3 is 15 residues. The germline CDR1 and CDR2 sequences are KGHDR and SFDVKD. With 3 bases clipped from V and 6 bases from J, the junction kept 3 bases outside the gene matches. The CDR3 loop is CATSDTGTGGNEQFF. The CDR3 bases are TGTGCCACCAGTGATACCGGGACAGGGGGCAATGAGCAGTTCTTC.

The gene calls are TRBV7-9 and TRBJ2-1, with D unresolved. Trimming cost V 1 base and J 4 bases, with 5 bases left between them. Per the germline V gene, CDR1 is SEHNR and CDR2 is FQNEAQ (reference sequence). The CDR3 covers 13 residues. The CDR3 sequence: CASSLVGYNEQFF. CDR3 nucleotide sequence: TGTGCCAGCAGCTTAGTCGGTTACAATGAGCAGTTCTTC.

Here the CDR3 reads CASSKLTTGKSTDTQYF. DNA for the CDR3: TGTGCCAGCAGCAAACTAACTACCGGGAAGTCCACAGATACGCAGTATTTT. The V and J genes are TRBV21-1 and TRBJ2-3; the table gives TRBD2 as D, unverified against the DNA. TRBV21-1 has pseudogene status. The CDR3 is 17 amino acids.

The V and J genes are TRBV5-4 and TRBJ2-7; the match to TRBD2 covers 13 bases. V lost 5 bases and J lost 4; bases outside the gene matches: 18. Germline CDR1 is SGHNT and CDR2 is YYREEE (reference sequence). This CDR3 is 19 amino acids long. Written as DNA, the CDR3 is TGTGCCAGCAGTAGGATTCCGGGACTAGCGGGATTATGGTCGTACGAGCAGTACTTC. Its translation: CASSRIPGLAGLWSYEQYF.

Only one count was recorded for this clone. The V gene is TRBV10-2, the J gene TRBJ2-2, with D uncertain. The V and J ends lost 2 bases and 4 bases respectively, with 8 bases between them. Germline assignment: CDR1 WSHSY and CDR2 SAAADI. The CDR3 consists of 14 residues. In nucleotides, the CDR3 is TGCGCCAGCAGTGAGAGTAGGGCCACCGGGGAGCTGTTTTTT. The encoded protein is CASSESRATGELFF.

This clone has just a few counts. This chain uses TRBV2 with TRBJ1-5; D is unresolved. Germline V gives CDR1 SNHLY, CDR2 FYNNEI. Trimming took 0 bases from V and 1 from J, leaving 1 base between them. The CDR3 runs to 13 residues. CDR3 in DNA: TGTGCCAGCAGTGAAGCGAGCAATCAGCCCCAGCATTTT. The encoded protein is CASSEASNQPQHF.

This sequence joins TRBV24-1 and TRBJ2-7; 16 nucleotides match TRBD2. The CDR3 is made up of 18 amino acids. The germline V gene has CDR1 KGHDR and CDR2 SFDVKD. With V trimmed by 7 bases and J by 5 bases, 13 bases remained unmatched. CDR3 in DNA: TGTGCCACCAGCCCTCGGGGACTAGCGGGAGGGCCATCGGACGAGCAGTACTTC. Amino acids: CATSPRGLAGGPSDEQYF.

This clone was detected only a few times. This chain connects TRBV6-4 to TRBJ2-6; D possibly matches TRBD1 or TRBD2 (6 bases each). This CDR3 is built from 16 residues. V was clipped by 2 bases and J by 2 bases, with 10 bases between them. The germline V gene has CDR1 MRHNA and CDR2 SNTAGT. The DNA of the CDR3 is TGTGCCAGCAGTGACGTGGGGGGCGCTGGGGCCAACGTCCTGACTTTC. This translates into CASSDVGGAGANVLTF.

A note on this clone: An end of the junction does not agree with germline; a read error may underlie this. This sequence joins TRBV5-1 and TRBJ2-1; tentatively, D is TRBD2 (6 bases). The CDR3 has 14 amino acids. The germline gives CDR1 SGHRS, CDR2 YFSETQ. The CDR3 DNA sequence: TGCGCCAGCAGCCCGCAGGACTATTCAAATGGGCAGTTCTTC. Its translation is CASSPQDYSNGQFF. The whole variable domain, remainder taken from reference TRBV5-1 and TRBJ2-1, is KAGVTQTPRYLIKTRGQQVTLSCSPISGHRSVSWYQQTPGQGLQFLFEYFSETQRNKGNFPGRFSGRQFSNSRSEMNVSTLELGDSALYLCASSPQDYSNGQFFGPGTRLTVL.

The gene calls are TRBV18 and TRBJ2-5; TRBD1 matches 7 bases. The germline CDR1 and CDR2 sequences are KGHSH and LQKENI. With V trimmed by 4 bases and J by 7 bases, 3 bases remained unmatched. The CDR3 contains 12 residues. In nucleotides, the CDR3 is TGTGCCAGCTCACAGAACAGGGGGACCCAGTACTTC. Encoded protein: CASSQNRGTQYF.

This rearrangement joins TRBV10-1 to TRBJ1-3; D unclear. The CDR3 spans 13 residues. With 7 bases removed from V and 4 bases from J, the gap between germline ends came to 11 bases. Germline CDR1 and CDR2: WNHNN and SYGVQD (reference sequence). This CDR3 is CASTATRGNTIYF. As DNA, the CDR3 is TGCGCCAGCACGGCAACCAGGGGAAACACCATATATTTT.

This rearrangement joins TRBV3-1 (or the pseudogene TRBV3-2) to TRBJ2-1, with 8 bases aligning to TRBD2. Germline CDR1 is LGHDT and CDR2 is YNNKEL (reference sequence). V shed 5 bases and J 2 bases; nucleotides not matched to a gene: 2. The CDR3 is 14 amino acids. The CDR3 here is CASSAGLAYNEQFF. As DNA, the CDR3 is TGTGCCAGCAGCGCGGGACTAGCCTACAATGAGCAGTTCTTC.

CDR3 loop: CAWSPLEGTNEKLFF. DNA for the CDR3: TGTGCCTGGAGCCCGTTGGAGGGTACAAATGAAAAACTGTTTTTT. The genes are TRBV30 and TRBJ1-4; D is undetermined. The ends were cut back, 3 bases at V and 5 bases at J, with 16 bases in the middle. The CDR3 is made up of 15 amino acids. Germline CDR1 GTSNPN, CDR2 SVGIG (reference sequence).

The rearrangement uses TRBV12-3 or TRBV12-4 and TRBJ2-7, with D possibly TRBD2 on 6 matching bases. The CDR3 length is 13 residues. The germline V and J ends were trimmed by 3 bases and 9 bases, with 15 bases remaining between them. CDR3 bases: TGTGCCAGCAGTTTTGGAGGACTAATGGGGCAGTACTTC. Amino acid sequence: CASSFGGLMGQYF.